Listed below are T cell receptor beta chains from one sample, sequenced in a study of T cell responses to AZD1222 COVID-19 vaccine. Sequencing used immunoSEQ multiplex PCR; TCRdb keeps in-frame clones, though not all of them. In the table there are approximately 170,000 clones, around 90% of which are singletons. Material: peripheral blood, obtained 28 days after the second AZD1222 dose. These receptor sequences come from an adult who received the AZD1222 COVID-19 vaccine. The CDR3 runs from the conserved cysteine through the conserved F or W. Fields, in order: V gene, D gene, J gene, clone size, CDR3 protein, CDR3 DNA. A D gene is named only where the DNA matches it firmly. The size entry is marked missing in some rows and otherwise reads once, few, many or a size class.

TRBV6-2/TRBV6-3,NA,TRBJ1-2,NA,CASSSGANYGYTF,TGTGCCAGCAGTTCAGGGGCCAACTATGGCTACACCTTC
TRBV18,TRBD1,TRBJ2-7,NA,CASSPLPGQGYEQYF,TGTGCCAGCTCACCACTACCGGGACAGGGCTACGAGCAGTACTTC
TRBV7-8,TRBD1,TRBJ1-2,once,CASSSRQGDYGYTF,TGTGCCAGCAGCTCTCGACAGGGAGACTATGGCTACACCTTC
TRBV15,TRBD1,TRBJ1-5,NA,CATSRSQGAGNQPQHF,TGTGCCACCAGCAGATCCCAGGGGGCGGGCAATCAGCCCCAGCATTTT
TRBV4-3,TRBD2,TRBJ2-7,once,CASSSVAGAYEQYF,TGCGCCAGCAGCAGTGTAGCGGGGGCCTACGAGCAGTACTTC
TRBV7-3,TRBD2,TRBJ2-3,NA,CASSPGGGGTDTQYF,TGTGCCAGCAGCCCCGGGGGGGGAGGCACAGATACGCAGTATTTT
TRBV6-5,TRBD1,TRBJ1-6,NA,CASRRTGEGSPLHF,TGTGCCAGCAGACGGACAGGGGAGGGTTCACCCCTCCACTTT
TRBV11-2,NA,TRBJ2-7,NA,CASSPFRGSRVSYEQYF,TGTGCCAGCAGCCCATTTAGAGGATCCAGGGTCTCCTACGAGCAGTACTTC
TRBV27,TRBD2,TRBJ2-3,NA,CASRLAGTDTQYF,TGTGCCAGCAGACTAGCGGGCACAGATACGCAGTATTTT
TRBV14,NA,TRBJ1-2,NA,CASTREIVNGYTF,TGTGCCAGCACCAGGGAGATCGTGAATGGCTACACCTTC
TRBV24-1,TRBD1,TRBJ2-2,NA,CATSDPGTGGLLRNGELFF,TGTGCCACCAGTGACCCCGGGACAGGGGGCCTCTTAAGGAACGGGGAGCTGTTTTTT
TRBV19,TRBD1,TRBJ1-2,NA,CASNTPGQGYGYTF,TGTGCCAGTAACACACCGGGACAGGGGTATGGCTACACCTTC
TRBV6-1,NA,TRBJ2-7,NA,CASSEMVTGLTAYEQYF,TGTGCCAGCAGTGAAATGGTAACAGGGTTAACAGCATACGAGCAGTACTTC
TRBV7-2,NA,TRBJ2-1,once,CASSPNPLADEQFF,TGTGCCAGCAGCCCCAACCCTCTAGCCGATGAGCAGTTCTTC
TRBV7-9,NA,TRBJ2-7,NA,CASSFQPYEQYF,TGTGCCAGCAGCTTCCAACCCTACGAGCAGTACTTC
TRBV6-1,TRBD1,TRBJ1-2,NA,CASSVSTGAYENYGYTF,TGTGCCAGCAGTGTGTCGACAGGGGCCTACGAGAACTATGGCTACACCTTC
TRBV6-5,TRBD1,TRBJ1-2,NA,CASTYGQGYGYTF,TGTGCCAGCACTTACGGACAGGGCTATGGCTACACCTTC
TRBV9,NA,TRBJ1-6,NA,CASSVEGYGASPLHF,TGTGCCAGCAGCGTAGAAGGTTATGGGGCTTCACCCCTCCACTTT
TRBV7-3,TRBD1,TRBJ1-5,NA,CASSSPGTANQPQHF,TGTGCCAGCAGCTCACCCGGGACAGCTAATCAGCCCCAGCATTTT
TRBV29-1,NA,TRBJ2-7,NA,CSVSLAGSSYEQYF,TGCAGCGTCAGTTTGGCGGGAAGCTCCTACGAGCAGTACTTC
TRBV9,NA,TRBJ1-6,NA,CASSEMTGNSPLHF,TGTGCCAGCAGCGAAATGACAGGAAATTCACCCCTCCACTTT
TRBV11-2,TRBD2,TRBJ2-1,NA,CASSLTGGPKNEQFF,TGTGCCAGCAGCCTTACGGGGGGGCCGAAGAATGAGCAGTTCTTC
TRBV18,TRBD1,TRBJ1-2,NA,CASSPPNRGANYGYTF,TGTGCCAGCTCACCACCAAACAGGGGAGCTAACTATGGCTACACCTTC
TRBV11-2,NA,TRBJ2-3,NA,CASSPWRGTSTDTQYF,TGTGCCAGCAGCCCGTGGCGTGGAACTAGCACAGATACGCAGTATTTT
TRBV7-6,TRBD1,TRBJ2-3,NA,CASSSDRGFTDTQYF,TGTGCCAGCAGCTCGGACAGGGGGTTTACAGATACGCAGTATTTT
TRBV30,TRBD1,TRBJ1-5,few,CAWSKQGGQPQHF,TGTGCCTGGAGTAAGCAGGGGGGTCAGCCCCAGCATTTT
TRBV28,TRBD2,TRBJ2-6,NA,CASSSGGASGANVLTF,TGTGCCAGCAGTTCGGGGGGGGCCTCTGGGGCCAACGTCCTGACTTTC
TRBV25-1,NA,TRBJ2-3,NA,CASSEYSSDTQYF,TGTGCCAGCAGTGAATATTCTTCAGATACGCAGTATTTT
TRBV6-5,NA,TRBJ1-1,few,CASSYSLGFTEAFF,TGTGCCAGCAGTTACTCGTTAGGGTTCACTGAAGCTTTCTTT
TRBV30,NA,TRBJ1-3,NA,CAWSAPGTPFPGNTIYF,TGTGCCTGGAGTGCCCCCGGGACACCCTTCCCAGGAAACACCATATATTTT
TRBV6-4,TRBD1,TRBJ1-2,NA,CASSPTGQGVAGYTF,TGTGCCAGCAGTCCAACTGGACAGGGGGTGGCTGGCTACACCTTC
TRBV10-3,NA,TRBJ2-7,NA,CASRAGLQRSSYEQYF,TGTGCCAGCAGAGCCGGGCTACAGCGCTCCTCCTACGAGCAGTACTTC
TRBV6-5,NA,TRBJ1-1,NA,CASREGGNTEAFF,TGTGCCAGCAGGGAGGGTGGAAACACTGAAGCTTTCTTT
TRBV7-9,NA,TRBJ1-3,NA,CASSLGRYSGNTIYF,TGTGCCAGCAGCTTAGGCAGGTACTCTGGAAACACCATATATTTT
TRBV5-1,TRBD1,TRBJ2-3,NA,CASGRTGHTDTQYF,TGCGCCAGCGGACGGACAGGGCACACAGATACGCAGTATTTT
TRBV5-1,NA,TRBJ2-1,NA,CASSLAGSNEQFF,TGCGCCAGCAGCTTGGCCGGGAGTAATGAGCAGTTCTTC
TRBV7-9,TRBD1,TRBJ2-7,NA,CASSLAPGQVVRGSYEQYF,TGTGCCAGCAGCCTGGCCCCGGGACAGGTGGTAAGAGGGTCCTACGAGCAGTACTTC
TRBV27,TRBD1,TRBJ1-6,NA,CASSSDRGYNSPLHF,TGTGCCAGCAGTTCGGACAGGGGATATAATTCACCCCTCCACTTT
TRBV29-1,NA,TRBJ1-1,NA,CSVEGAGFEAFF,TGCAGCGTTGAGGGAGCGGGGTTTGAAGCTTTCTTT
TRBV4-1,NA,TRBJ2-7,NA,CASSQVEGVLKYF,TGCGCCAGCAGCCAAGTGGAGGGGGTATTGAAGTACTTC
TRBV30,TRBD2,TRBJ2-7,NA,CAWRAGLAGGTEQYF,TGTGCCTGGAGGGCCGGACTAGCGGGGGGTACCGAGCAGTACTTC
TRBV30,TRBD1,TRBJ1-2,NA,CAWTHRGQGYTF,TGTGCCTGGACCCACAGGGGGCAAGGCTACACCTTC
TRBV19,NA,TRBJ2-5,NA,CASSIYWNEETQYF,TGTGCCAGTAGTATCTACTGGAACGAAGAGACCCAGTACTTC
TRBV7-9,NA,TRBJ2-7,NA,CASSPGQRPYEQYF,TGTGCCAGCAGCCCAGGACAGCGACCCTACGAGCAGTACTTC
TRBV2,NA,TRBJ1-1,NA,CASSAVRNTEAFF,TGTGCCAGCAGTGCCGTCCGGAACACTGAAGCTTTCTTT